Sequencing of this T cell receptor (beta chain) was carried out in a study of CD4 T cells in relation to SARS-CoV-2 and coronaviruses. Study observations and caveats: Samples before the pandemic and after infection were not matched within any donor.

V lost 5 bases, J lost 2 bases, and 13 bases lay in between. This CDR3 region has 15 residues. Germline V gene lookup returns CDR1 MNHEY and CDR2 SVGEGT. Assay: immunoSEQ multiplex PCR; the TCRdb copy retains only in-frame clones and omits some. The data contain about 37,000 clones, 75% to 90% of them singletons. Of note for this clone: Antigen unknown.

The chain combines TRBV6-2 or TRBV6-3 with TRBJ1-5; D is uncertain. Sequencing was performed on memory CD4+ T cells from PBMCs. This clonotype was sampled from an adult with COVID-19. This CDR3 is CASSPPFDGNQPQHF. The CDR3 DNA sequence: TGTGCCAGCAGTCCCCCTTTTGATGGCAATCAGCCCCAGCATTTT.